This TCR beta chain comes out of a study of shared clonotypes between healthy human individuals (dated by TCRdb to about 2020). A note on the overall study: The cohort comprised a couple of women and a few men aged 18 to 49 years. For each donor, CD4 naive and CD4 memory were each given three plates, CD8 naive was given two plates, and CD8 memory was given one plate. To increase sequencing depth and limit assay-specific biases, TCR repertoire library preparation and sequencing were carried out by different laboratories using diverse techniques. To estimate repertoire size and how much clonotype sharing occurs between individuals, the study deeply sequenced the blood TCR repertoires of several healthy adults. Each donor's leukapheresis produced roughly between roughly 0.9 and 8.9 billion PBMCs.

Study-wide conclusions, independent of this receptor: Clonotypes shared by all four sorted-subset donors showed higher generation probabilities than non-shared clonotypes. Rarefaction of sorted-subset datasets indicated incomplete sequencing despite the large sequencing depth. When a few donors were compared, the shared fraction of clonotypes was roughly 4.8% for naive CD4, over 3% for naive CD8, 2.3% for memory CD4, and around 0.37% for memory CD8. Pairwise subsampling indicated that sequencing depth was expected to affect the degree of clonotype sharing among donors. Naive subsets generally had larger estimated clonotype richness than memory subsets. The genetic and exposure-history diversity represented was limited by the small number of donors. Sampling was limited to blood, and TCR repertoires in tissue likely differ from TCR repertoires in blood.

The donors were healthy, HIV-negative adults who had no recently reported acute infections or vaccinations. Only Caucasian adults living in Nashville, Tennessee, USA were represented among the donors. CD4+ T cells were enriched by magnetic negative selection; naive cells were then positively selected on CD45RA, and the negative fraction formed the memory subset. After blood collection by leukapheresis, PBMCs were isolated using Ficoll-Histopaque density gradient centrifugation and then cryopreserved in the vapor phase of liquid nitrogen. Analytical flow cytometry was used to check the purity and quantity of every magnetically sorted T cell population. Genomic DNA was isolated from each sorted fraction and quantified by UV absorbance on a Nanodrop 2000c. TCR CDR3 regions were amplified from genomic DNA by multiplex PCR using the deep immunoSEQ assay. Extracted genomic DNA from each cell subset was distributed evenly across all wells of several immunoSEQ 96-well plates, and each plate was treated as a replicate. For sorted subsets, each replicate PCR was loaded with 200 ng genomic DNA, equivalent to approximately 27,000 T cell genomes. Purified libraries were quantified with a Qubit 3.0 fluorometer, sized on a Bioanalyzer 2100, and re-quantified with the KAPA Library Quantification kit. Every immunoSEQ 96-well plate was sequenced on a separate single-read 150-cycle Illumina NextSeq 550 flow cell. The original pipeline was this. Because the immunoSEQ output included only junctional sequences and no quality scores, the filtering could not be the same as the filtering used for full-length reads. To assign V/J genes and CDR3, sequences were annotated using PyIR, a Python wrapper for IgBLAST v1.9, with IMGT germline references. Reads were filtered out if the reads had weak V/J assignments (E-value above 1e-6), no CDR3, stop codons, out-of-frame junctions, or ambiguous translated residues. V3J clonotypes were defined by identical inferred V gene, J gene, and CDR3 amino acid sequence. Percentage overlap between repertoires was calculated by dividing the number of shared unique clonotypes by the size of the smaller repertoire. Three approaches were used to assess repertoire richness: RTK rarefaction, the Chao1 estimator, and Recon v2.1 estimates of unobserved clonotypes. Generation probabilities were computed with OLGA for all TCRbeta clonotypes obtained by the gDNA method from several donors. TCRdb took this table from immuneACCESS and kept in-frame rearrangements with V and J called. Such tables lack part of the clones; where checked against another copy, unresolved V genes explain under half of the gap, and the rest is unexplained. V and J calls plus clone size are reproduced from that table; the DNA served to infer D and trimming. In all, the sample holds 2 million to 2.5 million clones, and 90% to 96% of those were seen once. Roughly 0.13% of the sample is held by the ten biggest clonotypes.

Comments on this clone: There is no known antigen for this receptor. No much larger clone exists at a distance of one base, and base qualities are not known.

V and J lose 5 bases and 8 bases, and a span of 15 bases separates them. CDR1 and CDR2 were assigned from the germline V gene as SGHAT and FQNNGV. Including the terminal cysteine and phenylalanine, the CDR3 comprises 13 residues. Of all the DNA, just the CDR3 is kept, 39 bases in frame from base 1. This sequence uses TRBV11-2 and TRBJ1-2, with no confidently assigned D gene. The sequenced material came from naive CD4+ T cells sorted from blood. What this sample's cell subset or site label stands for: CD45RA+ positively selected. This clonotype originated in a man between 18 and 35 years old in good health. This receptor carries the CDR3 CASSNLEGRGYTF. At the DNA level, the sequence is TGTGCCAGCAGCAACCTAGAGGGAAGGGGCTACACCTTC. Supplemented by the reference TRBV11-2 and TRBJ1-2 proteins around the CDR3, the complete variable domain is EAGVAQSPRYKIIEKRQSVAFWCNPISGHATLYWYQQILGQGPKLLIQFQNNGVVDDSQLPKDRFSAERLKGVDSTLKIQPAKLEDSAVYLCASSNLEGRGYTFGSGTRLTVV.